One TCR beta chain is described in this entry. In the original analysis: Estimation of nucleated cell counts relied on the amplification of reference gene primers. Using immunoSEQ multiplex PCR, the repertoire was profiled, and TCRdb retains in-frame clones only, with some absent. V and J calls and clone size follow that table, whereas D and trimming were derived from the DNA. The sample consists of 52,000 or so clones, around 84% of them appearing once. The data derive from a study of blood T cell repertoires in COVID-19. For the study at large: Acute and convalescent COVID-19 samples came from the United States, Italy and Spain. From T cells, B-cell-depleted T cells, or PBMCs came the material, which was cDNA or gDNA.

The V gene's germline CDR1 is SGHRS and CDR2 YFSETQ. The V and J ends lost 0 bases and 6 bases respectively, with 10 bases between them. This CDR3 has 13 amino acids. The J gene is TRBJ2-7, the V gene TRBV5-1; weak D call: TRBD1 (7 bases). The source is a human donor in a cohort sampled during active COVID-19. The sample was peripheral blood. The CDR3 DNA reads TGCGCCAGCAGCTTGGGGCAGGGGGGCGAGCAGTACTTC. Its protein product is CASSLGQGGEQYF.